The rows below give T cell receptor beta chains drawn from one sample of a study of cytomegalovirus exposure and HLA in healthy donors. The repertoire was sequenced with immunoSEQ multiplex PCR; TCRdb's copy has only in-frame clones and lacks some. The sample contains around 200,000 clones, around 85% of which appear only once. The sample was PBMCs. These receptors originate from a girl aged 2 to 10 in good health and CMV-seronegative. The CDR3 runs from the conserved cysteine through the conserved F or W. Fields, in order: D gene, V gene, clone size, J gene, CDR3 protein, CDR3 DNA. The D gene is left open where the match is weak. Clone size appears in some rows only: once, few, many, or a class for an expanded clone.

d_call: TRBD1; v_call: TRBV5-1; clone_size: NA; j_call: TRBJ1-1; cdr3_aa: CASSLVTGAMNTEAFF; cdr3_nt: TGCGCCAGCAGCTTGGTTACAGGGGCAATGAACACTGAAGCTTTCTTT
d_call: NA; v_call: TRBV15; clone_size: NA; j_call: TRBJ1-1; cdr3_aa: CATSRPTGRAEAFF; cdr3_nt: TGTGCCACCAGCAGACCCACAGGGAGGGCTGAAGCTTTCTTT
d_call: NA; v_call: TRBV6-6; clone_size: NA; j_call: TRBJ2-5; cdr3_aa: CASSTGTLETQYF; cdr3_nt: TGTGCCAGCAGTACCGGGACTCTAGAGACCCAGTACTTC
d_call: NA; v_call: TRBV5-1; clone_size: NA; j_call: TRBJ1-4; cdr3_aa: CASSLDSYEKLFF; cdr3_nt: TGCGCCAGCAGTTTGGACAGCTATGAAAAACTGTTTTTT
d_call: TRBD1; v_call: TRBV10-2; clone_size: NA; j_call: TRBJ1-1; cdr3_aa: CASSFRTGVEAFF; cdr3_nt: TGCGCCAGCAGTTTCCGGACAGGGGTGGAAGCTTTCTTT
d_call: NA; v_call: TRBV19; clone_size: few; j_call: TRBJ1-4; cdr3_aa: CASRRSDGVREKLFF; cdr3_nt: TGTGCCAGTAGACGGTCCGACGGGGTTCGGGAAAAACTGTTTTTT
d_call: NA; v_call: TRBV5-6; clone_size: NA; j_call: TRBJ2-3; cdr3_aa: CASSTPRGDTQYF; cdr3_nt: TGTGCCAGCAGCACCCCTCGAGGAGATACGCAGTATTTT
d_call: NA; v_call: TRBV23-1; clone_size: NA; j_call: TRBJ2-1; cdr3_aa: CASSHRFALGQLFSEQFF; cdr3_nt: TGCGCCAGCAGTCATCGGTTCGCTCTAGGACAGCTTTTTTCTGAGCAGTTCTTC
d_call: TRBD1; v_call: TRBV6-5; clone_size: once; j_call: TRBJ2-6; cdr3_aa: CATLSGTGGANVLTF; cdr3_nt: TGTGCCACCCTTTCCGGGACAGGTGGGGCCAACGTCCTGACTTTC
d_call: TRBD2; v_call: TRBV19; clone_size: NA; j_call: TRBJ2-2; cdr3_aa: CASMENGRFTGELFF; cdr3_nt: TGTGCCAGTATGGAGAACGGGAGGTTCACCGGGGAGCTGTTTTTT
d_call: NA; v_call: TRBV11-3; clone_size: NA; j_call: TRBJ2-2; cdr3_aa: CASSFGQGSYTGELFF; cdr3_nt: TGTGCCAGCAGCTTCGGGCAGGGAAGTTACACCGGGGAGCTGTTTTTT
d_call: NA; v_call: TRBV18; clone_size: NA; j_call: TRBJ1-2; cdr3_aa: CASSPPGGHSPNYGYTF; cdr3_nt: TGTGCCAGCTCACCACCCGGTGGTCACAGCCCTAACTATGGCTACACCTTC
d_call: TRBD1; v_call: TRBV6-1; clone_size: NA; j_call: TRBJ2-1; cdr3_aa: CASITPGQGLLEQFF; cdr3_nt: TGTGCCAGCATCACCCCGGGACAGGGCCTCTTAGAGCAGTTCTTC
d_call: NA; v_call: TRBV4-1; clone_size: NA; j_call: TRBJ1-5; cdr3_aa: CASSQEGFQDTEPQHF; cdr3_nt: TGCGCCAGCAGCCAAGAAGGTTTCCAGGATACGGAGCCCCAGCATTTT
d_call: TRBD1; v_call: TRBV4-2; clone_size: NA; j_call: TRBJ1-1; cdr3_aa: CASSQVGRQGARGKENTEAFF; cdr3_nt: TGTGCCAGCAGCCAAGTAGGGAGACAGGGGGCTAGAGGAAAAGAGAACACTGAAGCTTTCTTT
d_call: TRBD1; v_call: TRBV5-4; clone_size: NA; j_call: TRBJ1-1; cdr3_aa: CASSFSTGGSEAFF; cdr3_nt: TGTGCCAGCAGCTTTTCGACAGGGGGAAGTGAAGCTTTCTTT
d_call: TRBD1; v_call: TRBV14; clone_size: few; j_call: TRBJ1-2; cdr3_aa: CASSPQGQGARQRYTF; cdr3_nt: TGTGCCAGCAGCCCCCAGGGACAGGGGGCGCGACAGCGCTACACCTTC
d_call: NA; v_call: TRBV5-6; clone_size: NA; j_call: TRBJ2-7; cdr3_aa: CASSLVGYEQYF; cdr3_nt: TGTGCCAGCAGCTTGGTCGGTTACGAGCAGTACTTC